The rows below give T cell receptor beta chains drawn from one sample of a study of CD8 T cells in Susac syndrome. TCRdb re-called the immunoSEQ multiplex PCR reads through MiXCR, storing one row per CDR3 protein. Of 77,000 or so distinct CDR3 sequences listed, roughly 94% are singletons. The material sequenced was CD8+ T cells from PBMCs. The receptors here all came from a human donor with multiple sclerosis. Both conserved end residues are part of each CDR3. Each record gives: CDR3 length, V gene, CDR3 protein.

CDR3 length: 14
V gene: TRBV7-7
CDR3 protein: CASSSPTGGETQYF

CDR3 length: 17
V gene: TRBV14
CDR3 protein: CASSQGFQGALQETQYF

CDR3 length: 13
V gene: TRBV27
CDR3 protein: CASSSPDRRRAFF

CDR3 length: 14
V gene: TRBV12-3/TRBV12-4
CDR3 protein: CASSLGSINYGYTF

CDR3 length: 15
V gene: TRBV14
CDR3 protein: CASSHPPTSGYEQYF

CDR3 length: 13
V gene: TRBV15
CDR3 protein: CATSRDLQGQQFF

CDR3 length: 12
V gene: TRBV30
CDR3 protein: CAWSSRGGEQYF

CDR3 length: 14
V gene: TRBV7-9
CDR3 protein: CASSFGTAAYEQYF

CDR3 length: 13
V gene: TRBV2
CDR3 protein: CASSQTSYNEQFF

CDR3 length: 13
V gene: TRBV27
CDR3 protein: CASSFGRGYEQYF

CDR3 length: 14
V gene: TRBV25-1
CDR3 protein: CASSERSGFYGYTF

CDR3 length: 13
V gene: TRBV7-9
CDR3 protein: CASSSPGDTEAFF

CDR3 length: 19
V gene: TRBV3-1
CDR3 protein: CASSQERLEAGLSTDTQYF

CDR3 length: 11
V gene: TRBV29-1
CDR3 protein: CSPMNLDTQYF

CDR3 length: 15
V gene: TRBV7-9
CDR3 protein: CASSPRGGGSQPQHF

CDR3 length: 14
V gene: TRBV19
CDR3 protein: CASIASPRNTEAFF

CDR3 length: 14
V gene: TRBV12-3/TRBV12-4
CDR3 protein: CATKTSDRPYEQYF

CDR3 length: 13
V gene: TRBV28
CDR3 protein: CASSDVGGAEAFF

CDR3 length: 16
V gene: TRBV6-6
CDR3 protein: CASSYVGVGPDNEQFF

CDR3 length: 11
V gene: TRBV2
CDR3 protein: CASRQGTEAFF

CDR3 length: 13
V gene: TRBV6-2/TRBV6-3
CDR3 protein: CASSWGTTGELFF

CDR3 length: 14
V gene: TRBV7-9
CDR3 protein: CASSRPKSNTEAFF

CDR3 length: 15
V gene: TRBV6-5
CDR3 protein: CASSYSVEDSYEQYF

CDR3 length: 15
V gene: TRBV7-3
CDR3 protein: CASSLVRVGGTEAFF

CDR3 length: 17
V gene: TRBV5-1
CDR3 protein: CASSPHLQGARGNTIYF

CDR3 length: 15
V gene: TRBV4-2
CDR3 protein: CASSQDQGANTEAFF

CDR3 length: 17
V gene: TRBV28
CDR3 protein: CASSLGQERVPNTEAFF

CDR3 length: 16
V gene: TRBV19
CDR3 protein: CASSNGPIYSNQPQHF

CDR3 length: 13
V gene: TRBV12-3/TRBV12-4
CDR3 protein: CASSLPSSIGAFF

CDR3 length: 16
V gene: TRBV5-5
CDR3 protein: CASLGRAGTNTGELFF

CDR3 length: 13
V gene: TRBV29-1
CDR3 protein: CSVINSRGYEQYF

CDR3 length: 15
V gene: TRBV10-3
CDR3 protein: CAISEGNRAQETQYF

CDR3 length: 15
V gene: TRBV4-1
CDR3 protein: CASSVSIGAYNEQFF

CDR3 length: 15
V gene: TRBV4-3
CDR3 protein: CASSHETGVNYGYTF

CDR3 length: 13
V gene: TRBV29-1
CDR3 protein: CSAKTEDLGGYTF

CDR3 length: 13
V gene: TRBV20-1
CDR3 protein: CSALNRDPYGYTF

CDR3 length: 15
V gene: TRBV27
CDR3 protein: CASSFWQGSWETQYF

CDR3 length: 14
V gene: TRBV4-1
CDR3 protein: CASSPESGNTEAFF

CDR3 length: 15
V gene: TRBV28
CDR3 protein: CASSPLSTGYYGYTF

CDR3 length: 14
V gene: TRBV7-8
CDR3 protein: CASSLAQKTGELFF

CDR3 length: 15
V gene: TRBV4-3
CDR3 protein: CASSQEETESAEAFF

CDR3 length: 16
V gene: TRBV20-1
CDR3 protein: CSARVRQGVGYNEQFF

CDR3 length: 14
V gene: TRBV5-8
CDR3 protein: CASPLGGRGEKLFF

CDR3 length: 16
V gene: TRBV27
CDR3 protein: CASRRGDFSGANVLTF